This T cell receptor beta chain was captured by sequencing in a study of cytomegalovirus exposure and HLA in healthy donors. Background on the study: As released early, the data held 75 million to 90 million unique TCRs from HLA-typed donors.

Remarks on this clone: The antigen remains unidentified.

The PCR ran on 60 Vbeta and 13 Jbeta primers. Here immunoSEQ multiplex PCR was the method, and the copy in TCRdb shows in-frame clones only, minus some. The sample shows 150,000 to 200,000 clones, about 79% of them seen only once. Donors in the study were healthy people who gave bone marrow. Looked up from germline, CDR1 is LNHDA and CDR2 is SQIVND (reference sequence). J gave up 6 bases and V 6 bases, and 4 bases lay outside the gene matches. The CDR3 loop spans 14 amino acids. Study-wide results and limits: Most TCR beta V segments were productive about 90% or about 30% of the time in an earlier analysis. 150 to 200 TCR beta chains were listed as cytomegalovirus-associated.

The chain employs TRBV19 and TRBJ2-3, with 12 nucleotides matching TRBD2. The sequence came from a woman aged 45-60 years in good health and CMV-seropositive. Sequenced input: PBMCs. The CDR3 here is CASRRLAGGDTQYF. The DNA of the CDR3 is TGTGCCAGTAGAAGGCTAGCGGGAGGGGATACGCAGTATTTT.